Each of the 26 T cell receptor beta chains below was sequenced from the same sample in a study of metastatic and nonmetastatic thyroid tumors. TCRdb re-analyzed the PCR reads through MiXCR. The sample lists about 14,000 clones, around 3.9% occurring once. None of the patients had undergone any treatment ahead of thyroid surgery. Source material: tumor tissue. These receptors originate from a female donor with papillary thyroid cancer or a benign thyroid nodule (not recorded which). Some clones in this sample may be carry-over from other donors' samples.

The chain combines TRBV6-2 or TRBV6-3 with TRBJ1-1; D gene ambiguous. Looked up from germline, CDR1 is MNHEY and CDR2 is SVGEGT. V was cut by 5 bases and J by 0 bases, with 22 bases left in between. This CDR3 region has 18 residues. The CDR3 is CASSASSSEDYLNTEAFF. CDR3 DNA: TGTGCCAGCAGTGCGTCCTCGTCGGAGGACTATCTGAACACTGAAGCTTTCTTT.

The chain combines TRBV28 with TRBJ1-5; the match to TRBD1 covers 9 bases. Germline CDR1 MDHEN, CDR2 SYDVKM. V lost 6 bases and J lost 5; bases outside the gene matches: 5. There are 14 residues in the CDR3. As DNA, the CDR3 is TGTGCCAGCAGCACGGACAGGGGAGATCAGCCCCAGCATTTT. Protein sequence: CASSTDRGDQPQHF.

This chain joins TRBV7-9 and TRBJ2-3; D unresolved. CDR3 size: 13 residues. V lost 1 base and J lost 1, with 3 bases in between. Germline V lookup: CDR1 SEHNR, CDR2 FQNEAQ (reference sequence). The CDR3 protein is CASSLVGTDTQYF. The CDR3 bases are TGTGCCAGCAGCTTAGTTGGCACAGATACGCAGTATTTT. The full variable domain, rest sourced from reference TRBV7-9 and TRBJ2-3, is DTGVSQNPRHKITKRGQNVTFRCDPISEHNRLYWYRQTLGQGPEFLTYFQNEAQLEKSRLLSDRFSAERPKGSFSTLEIQRTEQGDSAMYLCASSLVGTDTQYFGPGTRLTVL.

This clone was recorded a few times. The chain employs TRBV11-1 and TRBJ1-1; 10 nucleotides agree with TRBD1. There are 13 residues in the CDR3. Per germline, CDR1 SGHAT and CDR2 FQDESV (reference sequence). Trimming took 5 bases from V and 7 from J; bases not matched to a gene: 4. CDR3 DNA sequence: TGTGCCAGCAGCCCACGGGACAGGGGTGAAGCTTTCTTT. Its protein is CASSPRDRGEAFF.

Remarks on this clone: The CDR3 ends on some other residue instead of the conserved phenylalanine or tryptophan, so this is likely a read error. V usage is TRBV28 and J usage is TRBJ1-5, with 9 nucleotides matching TRBD1. Trimming took 6 bases from V and 6 from J; bases not matched to a gene: 18. This CDR3 is 18 amino acids long. Germline assignment: CDR1 MDHEN and CDR2 SYDVKM. CDR3 residues: CASRPGTGCTLGSQPQHL. In nucleotides, the CDR3 is TGTGCCAGCAGACCCGGGACAGGGTGTACTTTAGGTAGTCAGCCCCAGCATCTT.

In its sample, this clone ranks as medium-sized. This rearrangement joins TRBV20-1 to TRBJ2-7, with a tentative D call TRBD2 (6 bases). V gave up 5 bases and J gave up 0 bases, with 20 bases separating them. Germline CDR1 is DFQATT and CDR2 is SNEGSKA (reference sequence). CDR3 length: 16 amino acids. In nucleotides, the CDR3 is TGCAGTGCTGGAGGGGATCCTCGCGGCAGCTCCTACGAGCAGTACTTC. Its protein is CSAGGDPRGSSYEQYF.

This clone has only a few counts. This sequence joins TRBV2 and TRBJ2-6; D is unresolved. The CDR3 sequence is 14 residues long. Trimming shortened V by 5 bases and J by 0 bases, and 5 bases separated the two germline ends. Germline loops: CDR1 SNHLY, CDR2 FYNNEI. As DNA, the CDR3 is TGTGCCAGCAGTCAACTCTCTGGGGCCAACGTCCTGACTTTC. Translation: CASSQLSGANVLTF.

The chain uses TRBV29-1 and TRBJ1-1; D unclear. The CDR3 consists of 12 residues. Between the trimmed V and J ends, which lost 4 bases and 4 bases, there was a span of 10 bases. The germline gives CDR1 SQVTM, CDR2 ANQGSEA. CDR3: CSVVATSTEAFF. CDR3 DNA: TGCAGCGTTGTGGCCACGTCCACTGAAGCTTTCTTT.

The sample holds a few counts of this clone. Mismatch with germline at one junction end may stem from a read error. The V and J genes are TRBV2 and TRBJ1-2, with D hard to call. Germline V gives CDR1 SNHLY, CDR2 FYNNEI. The CDR3 contains 12 residues. The chain's CDR3 is CASSELSPTEDF. The CDR3 region has the DNA TGTGCCAGCAGTGAATTGTCCCCAACCGAAGACTTC.

By share of the sample, this clone is medium-sized. V and J are TRBV20-1 and TRBJ2-7, with TRBD1 matching over 8 bases. The germline gives CDR1 DFQATT, CDR2 SNEGSKA (reference sequence). CDR3 length equals 15 residues. V trimming: 0 bases; J trimming: 1 base; junction bases outside the gene matches: 5. CDR3 loop: CSARDRTGKSYEQYF. The CDR3 DNA is TGCAGTGCTAGAGATCGGACAGGGAAATCCTACGAGCAGTACTTC.

The chain carries TRBV27 and TRBJ2-3; tentatively, D is TRBD2 (6 bases). V was shortened by 6 bases and J by 2 bases, with 21 bases between the two germline ends. This CDR3 contains 17 residues. Germline CDR1 is MNHEY and CDR2 is SMNVEV (reference sequence). In nucleotides, the CDR3 is TGTGCCAGCAGACTTTATGGGGACTTGATTACCACAGATACGCAGTATTTT. Encoded protein: CASRLYGDLITTDTQYF.

This clone has just a few counts. The V and J genes are TRBV11-3 and TRBJ2-7; D unclear. Germline V lookup: CDR1 SGHNT, CDR2 YENEEA. Trimming took off 0 bases at V and 2 bases at J, with 8 bases between the two ends. The CDR3 totals 14 residues. The CDR3 region has the DNA TGTGCCAGCAGCTTAGATGGCGGTACCTACGAGCAGTACTTC. Translation: CASSLDGGTYEQYF.

J is TRBJ2-5 and V is TRBV9, with 12 positions matching TRBD2. Germline V gene lookup returns CDR1 SGDLS and CDR2 YYNGEE. The J segment lost 1 base and the V segment lost 0 bases, leaving 13 bases of the junction unmatched. The CDR3 consists of 20 residues. The CDR3 loop reads CASSVVPMGLAGGPQETQYF. The CDR3 DNA follows: TGTGCCAGCAGCGTAGTACCCATGGGGCTAGCGGGAGGGCCCCAAGAGACCCAGTACTTC.

The chain has TRBV6-2 or TRBV6-3 and TRBJ1-2; 10 bases are a match to TRBD1. CDR3 length: 15 amino acids. J gave up 5 bases and V 5 bases, and 8 bases lay outside the gene matches. Germline V gives CDR1 MNHEY, CDR2 SVGEGT. The DNA of the CDR3 is TGTGCCAGCAGTGTCCGGGACAGGGGTTTTTATGGCTACACCTTC. It specifies CASSVRDRGFYGYTF.

This chain links TRBV6-1 with TRBJ1-4; 9 positions agree with TRBD1. The CDR3 has 14 amino acids. With V trimmed by 6 bases and J by 10 bases, 9 bases remained unmatched. Germline CDR1 MNHNS, CDR2 SASEGT. The chain's CDR3 is CASRRAGQGGKLFF. The CDR3 DNA sequence: TGTGCCAGCAGGAGGGCGGGACAGGGAGGAAAACTGTTTTTT.

This clone turned up a few times. This chain connects TRBV28 to TRBJ2-3; 8 nucleotides line up with TRBD2. This CDR3 region has 19 residues. Trimming removed 2 bases from V and 3 bases from J; junction bases left unmatched: 16. Germline lookup yields CDR1 MDHEN and CDR2 SYDVKM. CDR3 residues: CASSLSITGTRYITDTQYF. Here the CDR3 DNA reads TGTGCCAGCAGTTTAAGTATCACCGGGACTAGATACATTACAGATACGCAGTATTTT.

Details on this clone: A read error may explain this, as a much larger clone is one base away. V usage is TRBV7-3 and J usage is TRBJ2-2, with D uncertain. This CDR3 region has 13 residues. The germline V gene has CDR1 SGHTA and CDR2 FQGTGA. CDR3 loop: CAGRDHVAGELFF. The CDR3 DNA is TGTGCCGGCAGAGACCATGTGGCCGGGGAGCTGTTTTTT. The full variable domain, completed using reference TRBV7-3 and TRBJ2-2, is GAGVSQTPSNKVTEKGKYVELRCDPISGHTALYWYRQSLGQGPEFLIYFQGTGAADDSGLPNDRFFAVRPEGSVSTLKIQRTERGDSAVYLCAGRDHVAGELFFGEGSRLTVL.

The sample holds a few counts of this clone. The chain employs TRBV9 and TRBJ1-4; D gene ambiguous. The V gene's germline CDR1 is SGDLS and CDR2 YYNGEE. V was shortened by 4 bases and J by 0 bases, with 7 bases between the two germline ends. The CDR3 has 14 amino acids. CDR3 sequence: CASSQSATNEKLFF. In DNA form, the CDR3 reads TGTGCCAGCAGCCAGTCTGCAACTAATGAAAAACTGTTTTTT.

V is TRBV19 and J is TRBJ1-1, with D uncertain. The V and J ends lost 3 bases and 1 base respectively, with 12 bases between them. This CDR3 region has 15 residues. Germline V gene data show CDR1 as LNHDA and CDR2 as SQIVND (reference sequence). The chain's CDR3 is CASSMAANTNTEAFF. Here the CDR3 DNA reads TGTGCCAGTAGTATGGCAGCAAACACGAACACTGAAGCTTTCTTT.

The V gene is TRBV5-1, the J gene TRBJ2-3; TRBD2 matches at 7 bases. The germline CDR1 and CDR2 sequences are SGHRS and YFSETQ. CDR3 length equals 15 residues. V was pared by 0 bases and J by 5 bases, with 6 bases of the junction left unmatched. CDR3 loop: CASSLGGSNKDTQYF. The DNA for the CDR3 is TGCGCCAGCAGCTTGGGCGGGAGTAATAAAGATACGCAGTATTTT.

The rearrangement uses TRBV20-1 and TRBJ1-2; D may be TRBD1 (6 bases). The V and J ends lost 7 bases and 7 bases respectively, with 19 bases between them. In germline, CDR1 is DFQATT, CDR2 SNEGSKA (reference sequence). This CDR3 spans 13 amino acids. This CDR3 is CSVRDKGSGGYTF. The CDR3 region has the DNA TGCAGTGTCCGGGACAAGGGATCTGGTGGCTACACCTTC.

This clone was observed a handful of times. This chain connects TRBV28 to TRBJ2-6, with unresolved D. The germline gives CDR1 MDHEN, CDR2 SYDVKM. The CDR3 is 15 residues long. Trimming removed 3 bases from V and 4 bases from J, with 10 bases in between. The CDR3 bases are TGTGCCAGCAGTTTTAGTCGTTCCGGGGCCAACGTCCTGACTTTC. This gives the protein CASSFSRSGANVLTF.

This clone was counted between two and nine times. The rearrangement joins TRBV19 to TRBJ1-2, with D maybe TRBD1 (5 bases). The CDR3 contains 15 residues. The V and J ends lost 4 bases and 3 bases respectively, with 15 bases between them. Germline-derived CDR1 and CDR2 are LNHDA and SQIVND (reference sequence). CDR3 residues: CASSRGFDSYYGYTF. CDR3 nucleotide sequence: TGTGCCAGTAGTAGAGGATTCGACAGCTACTATGGCTACACCTTC.

This chain joins TRBV28 and TRBJ1-1, with D possibly matching TRBD1 (5 bases). The length of the CDR3 is 13 residues. With 5 bases removed from V and 2 bases from J, the gap between germline ends came to 9 bases. CDR1 and CDR2 (germline): MDHEN, SYDVKM. CDR3 sequence reads: CASSPTVNTEAFF. The CDR3 DNA reads TGTGCCAGCAGTCCGACAGTTAACACTGAAGCTTTCTTT.

This clone has a handful of counts. V gene TRBV6-1 combines with J gene TRBJ1-2, with D hard to call. Germline V gives CDR1 MNHNS, CDR2 SASEGT. CDR3 length: 14 residues. Trimming took 6 bases from V and 6 from J, leaving 17 bases between them. DNA of the CDR3: TGTGCCAGCAGCCCACTTAGGGAAGGAGATGGCTACACCTTC. It specifies CASSPLREGDGYTF.

In its sample, this clone was seen a few times. The chain is built from TRBV6-1 and TRBJ2-7, with D possibly being TRBD2 (6 bases). This CDR3 spans 15 amino acids. Germline CDR1 and CDR2: MNHNS and SASEGT. V lost 6 bases to trimming and J lost 4 bases, with 19 bases between them. The CDR3 nucleotides are TGTGCCAGCAGCCTTAGCGGACCCCCCCTTTACGAGCAGTACTTC. This encodes CASSLSGPPLYEQYF.